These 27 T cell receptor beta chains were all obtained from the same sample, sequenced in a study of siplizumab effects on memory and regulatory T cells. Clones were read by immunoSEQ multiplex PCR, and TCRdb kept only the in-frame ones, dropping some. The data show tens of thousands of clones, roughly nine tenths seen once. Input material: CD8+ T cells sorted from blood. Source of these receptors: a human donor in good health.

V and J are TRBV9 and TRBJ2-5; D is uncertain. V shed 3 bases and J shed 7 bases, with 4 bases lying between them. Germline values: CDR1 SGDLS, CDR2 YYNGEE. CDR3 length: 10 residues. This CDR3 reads CASSEGTQYF. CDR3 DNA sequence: TGTGCCAGCAGCGAGGGGACCCAGTACTTC.

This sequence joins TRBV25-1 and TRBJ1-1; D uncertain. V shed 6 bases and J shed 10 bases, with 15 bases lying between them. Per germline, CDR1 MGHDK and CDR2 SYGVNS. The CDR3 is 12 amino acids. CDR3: CASSGGSNGAFF. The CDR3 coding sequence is TGTGCCAGCAGCGGTGGCAGTAACGGAGCTTTCTTT. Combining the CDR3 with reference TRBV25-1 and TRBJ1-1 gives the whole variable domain EADIYQTPRYLVIGTGKKITLECSQTMGHDKMYWYQQDPGMELHLIHYSYGVNSTEKGDLSSESTVSRIRTEHFPLTLESARPSHTSQYLCASSGGSNGAFFGQGTRLTVV.

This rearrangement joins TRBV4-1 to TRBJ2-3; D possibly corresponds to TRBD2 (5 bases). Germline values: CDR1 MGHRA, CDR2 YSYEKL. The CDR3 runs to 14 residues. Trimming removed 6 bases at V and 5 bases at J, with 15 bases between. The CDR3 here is CASSQVPAGDTQYF. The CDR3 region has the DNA TGCGCCAGCAGTCAGGTGCCTGCGGGAGATACGCAGTATTTT.

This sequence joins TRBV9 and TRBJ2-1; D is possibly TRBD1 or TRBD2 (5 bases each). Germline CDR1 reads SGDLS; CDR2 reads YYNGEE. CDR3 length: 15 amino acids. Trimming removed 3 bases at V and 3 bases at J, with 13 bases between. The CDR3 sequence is CASSEGTSNYNEQFF. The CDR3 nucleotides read TGTGCCAGCAGCGAGGGGACCTCCAACTACAATGAGCAGTTCTTC.

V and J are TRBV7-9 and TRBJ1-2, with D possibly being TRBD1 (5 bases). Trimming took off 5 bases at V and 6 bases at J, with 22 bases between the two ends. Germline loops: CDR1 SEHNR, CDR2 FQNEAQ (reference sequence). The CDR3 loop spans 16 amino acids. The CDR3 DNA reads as TGTGCCAGCAGCCAAACAACCATGCAGGGAGTCGATGGCTACACCTTC. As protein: CASSQTTMQGVDGYTF.

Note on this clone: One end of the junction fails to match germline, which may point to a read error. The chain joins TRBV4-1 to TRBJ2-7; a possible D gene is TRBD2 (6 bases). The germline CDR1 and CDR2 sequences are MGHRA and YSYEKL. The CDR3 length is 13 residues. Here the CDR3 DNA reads TGCGCCAGCAGCCAAGAGGCGGAGGGCATTGCAGGCTTC. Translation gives CASSQEAEGIAGF.

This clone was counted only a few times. DNA for the CDR3: TGTGCCAGCAGCTTGCAGGGCGCCGACTATGGCTACACCTTC. As protein: CASSLQGADYGYTF. The chain combines TRBV5-6 with TRBJ1-2; possible D gene TRBD1, 5 bases. The CDR3 covers 14 residues. Per the germline V gene, CDR1 is SGHDT and CDR2 is YYEEEE. Trimming removed 1 base at V and 3 bases at J, with 10 bases between.

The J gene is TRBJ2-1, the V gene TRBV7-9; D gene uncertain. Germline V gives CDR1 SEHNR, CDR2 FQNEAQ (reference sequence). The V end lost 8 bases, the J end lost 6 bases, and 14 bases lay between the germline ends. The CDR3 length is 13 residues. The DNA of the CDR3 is TGTGCCAGCGACTCAGGATGGGGCAATGAGCAGTTCTTC. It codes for CASDSGWGNEQFF. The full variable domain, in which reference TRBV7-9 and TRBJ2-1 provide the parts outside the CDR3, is DTGVSQNPRHKITKRGQNVTFRCDPISEHNRLYWYRQTLGQGPEFLTYFQNEAQLEKSRLLSDRFSAERPKGSFSTLEIQRTEQGDSAMYLCASDSGWGNEQFFGPGTRLTVL.

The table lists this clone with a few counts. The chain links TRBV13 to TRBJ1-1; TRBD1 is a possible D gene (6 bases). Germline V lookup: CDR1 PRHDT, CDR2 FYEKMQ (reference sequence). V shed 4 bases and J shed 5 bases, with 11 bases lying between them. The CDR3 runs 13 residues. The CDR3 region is CASSSRGETEAFF. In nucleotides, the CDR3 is TGTGCCAGCAGCTCCAGGGGAGAGACTGAAGCTTTCTTT.

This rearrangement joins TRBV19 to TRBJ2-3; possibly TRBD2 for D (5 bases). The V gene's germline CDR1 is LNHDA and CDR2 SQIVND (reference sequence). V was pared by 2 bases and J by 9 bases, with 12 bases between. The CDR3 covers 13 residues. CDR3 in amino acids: CASSITHWETQYF. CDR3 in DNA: TGTGCCAGTAGTATAACACACTGGGAGACGCAGTATTTT.

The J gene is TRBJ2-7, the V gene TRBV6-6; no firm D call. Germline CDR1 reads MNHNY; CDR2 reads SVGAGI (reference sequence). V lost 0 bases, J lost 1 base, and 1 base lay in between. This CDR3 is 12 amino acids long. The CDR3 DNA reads TGTGCCAGCAGTTACTCTTCCTACGAGCAGTACTTC. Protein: CASSYSSYEQYF.

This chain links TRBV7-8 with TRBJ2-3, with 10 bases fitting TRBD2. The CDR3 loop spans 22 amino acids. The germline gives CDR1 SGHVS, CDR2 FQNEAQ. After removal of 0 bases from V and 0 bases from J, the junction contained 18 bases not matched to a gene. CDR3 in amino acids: CASSLAAGLALITHTSTDTQYF. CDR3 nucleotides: TGTGCCAGCAGCTTAGCCGCGGGACTAGCGCTAATAACACATACTAGCACAGATACGCAGTATTTT.

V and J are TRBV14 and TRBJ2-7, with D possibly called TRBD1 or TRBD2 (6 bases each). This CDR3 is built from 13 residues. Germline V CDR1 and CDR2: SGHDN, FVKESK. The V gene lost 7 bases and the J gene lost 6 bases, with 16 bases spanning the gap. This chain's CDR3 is CASNRAGGGEQYF. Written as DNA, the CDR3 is TGTGCCAGCAACAGAGCAGGAGGGGGCGAGCAGTACTTC. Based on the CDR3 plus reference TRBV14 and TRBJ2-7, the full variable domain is EAGVTQFPSHSVIEKGQTVTLRCDPISGHDNLYWYRRVMGKEIKFLLHFVKESKQDESGMPNNRFLAERTGGTYSTLKVQPAELEDSGVYFCASNRAGGGEQYFGPGTRLTVT.

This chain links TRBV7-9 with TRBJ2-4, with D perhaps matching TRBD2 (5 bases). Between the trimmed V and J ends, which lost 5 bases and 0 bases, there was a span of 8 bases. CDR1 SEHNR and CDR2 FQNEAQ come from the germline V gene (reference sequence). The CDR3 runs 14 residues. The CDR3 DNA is TGTGCCAGCAGCGGGGAGTTAGCCAAAAACATTCAGTACTTC. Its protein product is CASSGELAKNIQYF.

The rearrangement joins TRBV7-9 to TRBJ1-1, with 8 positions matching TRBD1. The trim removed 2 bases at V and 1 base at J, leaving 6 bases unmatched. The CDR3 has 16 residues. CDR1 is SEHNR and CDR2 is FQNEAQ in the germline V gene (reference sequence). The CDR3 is CASSLRTGWGNTEAFF. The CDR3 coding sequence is TGTGCCAGCAGCTTAAGGACAGGGTGGGGGAACACTGAAGCTTTCTTT.

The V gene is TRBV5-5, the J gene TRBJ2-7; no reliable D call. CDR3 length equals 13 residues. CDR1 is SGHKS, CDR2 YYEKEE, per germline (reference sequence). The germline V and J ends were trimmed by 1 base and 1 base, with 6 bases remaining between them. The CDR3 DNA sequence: TGTGCCAGCAGCTTGTACACTTCCTACGAGCAGTACTTC. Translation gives CASSLYTSYEQYF.

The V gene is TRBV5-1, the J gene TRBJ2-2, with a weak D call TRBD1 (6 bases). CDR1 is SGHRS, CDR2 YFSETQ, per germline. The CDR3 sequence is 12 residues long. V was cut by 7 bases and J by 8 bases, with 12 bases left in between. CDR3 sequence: CASESGAGELFF. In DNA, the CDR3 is TGCGCCAGCGAGTCAGGGGCTGGGGAGCTGTTTTTT.

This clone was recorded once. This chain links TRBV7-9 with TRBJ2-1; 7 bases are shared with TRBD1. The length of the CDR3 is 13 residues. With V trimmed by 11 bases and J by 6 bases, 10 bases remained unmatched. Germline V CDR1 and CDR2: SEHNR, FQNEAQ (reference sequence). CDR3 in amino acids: CACRQGVPNEQFF. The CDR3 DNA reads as TGTGCCTGTCGACAGGGAGTCCCCAATGAGCAGTTCTTC.

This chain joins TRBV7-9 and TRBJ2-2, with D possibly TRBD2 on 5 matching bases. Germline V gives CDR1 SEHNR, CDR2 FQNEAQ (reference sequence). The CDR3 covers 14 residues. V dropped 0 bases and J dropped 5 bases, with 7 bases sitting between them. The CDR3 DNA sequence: TGTGCCAGCAGCTTAGCGGGAGTAACCGGGGAGCTGTTTTTT. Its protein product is CASSLAGVTGELFF.

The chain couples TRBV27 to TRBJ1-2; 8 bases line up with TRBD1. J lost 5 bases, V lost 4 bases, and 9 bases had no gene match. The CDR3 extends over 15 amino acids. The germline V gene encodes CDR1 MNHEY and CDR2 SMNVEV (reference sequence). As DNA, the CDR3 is TGTGCCAGCAGTTCCACTCCCGGGACAGGATATGGCTACACCTTC. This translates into CASSSTPGTGYGYTF.

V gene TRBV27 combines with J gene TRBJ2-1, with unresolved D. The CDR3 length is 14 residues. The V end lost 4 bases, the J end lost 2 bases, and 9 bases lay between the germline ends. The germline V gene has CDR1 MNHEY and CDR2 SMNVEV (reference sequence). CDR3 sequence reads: CASSSPAPYNEQFF. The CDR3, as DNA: TGTGCCAGCAGTTCGCCCGCCCCCTACAATGAGCAGTTCTTC.

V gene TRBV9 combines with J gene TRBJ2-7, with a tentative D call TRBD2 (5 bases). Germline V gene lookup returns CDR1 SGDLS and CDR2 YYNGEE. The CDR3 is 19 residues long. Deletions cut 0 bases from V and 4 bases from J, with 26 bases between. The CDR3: CASSVGLVGKPYLLYEQYF. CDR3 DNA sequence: TGTGCCAGCAGCGTAGGGCTCGTCGGGAAGCCCTACCTCCTATACGAGCAGTACTTC.

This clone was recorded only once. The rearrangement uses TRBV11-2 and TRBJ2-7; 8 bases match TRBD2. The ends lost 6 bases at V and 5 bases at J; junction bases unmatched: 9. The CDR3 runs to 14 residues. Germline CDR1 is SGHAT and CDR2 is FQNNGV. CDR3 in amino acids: CASRDIAGFNEQYF. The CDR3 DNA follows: TGTGCCAGCAGGGACATAGCGGGATTCAACGAGCAGTACTTC.

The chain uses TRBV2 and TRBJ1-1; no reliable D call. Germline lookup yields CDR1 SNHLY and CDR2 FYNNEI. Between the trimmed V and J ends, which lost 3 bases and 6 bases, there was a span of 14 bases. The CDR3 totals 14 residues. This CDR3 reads CASSESHSGAEAFF. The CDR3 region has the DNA TGTGCCAGCAGTGAGAGCCATTCGGGCGCTGAAGCTTTCTTT. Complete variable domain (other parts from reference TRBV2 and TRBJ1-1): EPEVTQTPSHQVTQMGQEVILRCVPISNHLYFYWYRQILGQKVEFLVSFYNNEISEKSEIFDDQFSVERPDGSNFTLKIRSTKLEDSAMYFCASSESHSGAEAFFGQGTRLTVV.

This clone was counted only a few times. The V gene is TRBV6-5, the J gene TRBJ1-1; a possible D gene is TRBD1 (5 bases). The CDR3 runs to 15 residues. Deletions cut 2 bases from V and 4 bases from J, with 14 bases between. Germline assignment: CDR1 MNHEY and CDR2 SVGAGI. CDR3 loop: CASSYGQGGGTEAFF. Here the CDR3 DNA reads TGTGCCAGCAGTTACGGGCAGGGCGGTGGCACTGAAGCTTTCTTT.

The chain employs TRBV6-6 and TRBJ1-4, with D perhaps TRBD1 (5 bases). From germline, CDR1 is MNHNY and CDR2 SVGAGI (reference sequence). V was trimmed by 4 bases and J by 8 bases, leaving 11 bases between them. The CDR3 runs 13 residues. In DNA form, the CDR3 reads TGTGCCAGCAGTTTGGGGGTCGACGAAAAACTGTTTTTT. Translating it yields CASSLGVDEKLFF.

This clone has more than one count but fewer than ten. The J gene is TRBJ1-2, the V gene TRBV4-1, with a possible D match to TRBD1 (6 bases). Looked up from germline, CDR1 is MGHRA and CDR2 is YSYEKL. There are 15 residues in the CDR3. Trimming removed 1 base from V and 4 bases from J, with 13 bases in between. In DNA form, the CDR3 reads TGCGCCAGCAGCCAAGTTTTAGGGGACATCTATGGCTACACCTTC. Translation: CASSQVLGDIYGYTF.